This T cell receptor (beta chain) stems from a study of blood T cell repertoires in COVID-19. Study-level information: Acute and convalescent COVID-19 specimens originated in the United States, Italy and Spain. In each case, the material was cDNA or gDNA derived from T cells, B-cell-depleted T cells, or PBMCs.

Germline V gives CDR1 SEHNR, CDR2 FQNEAQ (reference sequence). This CDR3 is 15 amino acids long. After removal of 5 bases from V and 8 bases from J, the junction contained 11 bases not matched to a gene. Under the authors' procedure: Quantification of nucleated cells was approximated via reference gene primer amplification. This table comes from immunoSEQ multiplex PCR, and its TCRdb copy is limited to in-frame clones, with some not included. V and J calls and clone size are those listed in that table; D and trimming were worked out from the DNA. In the table there are roughly 90,000 clones, under 85% of which are singletons.

The receptor was isolated from a human donor in a cohort sampled during active COVID-19. V gene TRBV7-9 combines with J gene TRBJ1-2; TRBD1 agrees at 10 bases. Sequencing used peripheral blood. Here the CDR3 DNA reads TGTGCCAGCAGCCTTCCGGGACAGGGGTTAGTCGGCTACACCTTC. Translation: CASSLPGQGLVGYTF.